This is a list of T cell receptor beta chains from one sample in a study of STAT5B mutations in CD4+ large granular lymphocyte leukemia. The repertoire was sequenced with immunoSEQ multiplex PCR; TCRdb's copy has only in-frame clones and lacks some. Here the sample spans some 34,000 clones, around 76% being singletons. Sequencing was carried out using CD4+ T cells from blood buffy coats. Receptor source: a human donor in good health. The CDR3 runs from the conserved cysteine through the conserved F or W. The order of the fields is D gene, V gene, J gene, clone size, CDR3 protein, CDR3 DNA. D genes are given only for firm matches. For some rows the clone size is stated as once, few or many, or as a class when expanded; others skip it.

d_gene: .
v_gene: TRBV14
j_gene: TRBJ2-1
abundance: .
CDR3aa: CASSRVWGARSEQFF
CDR3nt: TGTGCCAGCAGCCGCGTTTGGGGGGCCCGTAGTGAGCAGTTCTTC

d_gene: .
v_gene: TRBV15
j_gene: TRBJ1-1
abundance: .
CDR3aa: CATSRGGVGNTEAFF
CDR3nt: TGTGCCACCAGCAGAGGGGGTGTGGGGAACACTGAAGCTTTCTTT

d_gene: .
v_gene: TRBV18
j_gene: TRBJ2-1
abundance: .
CDR3aa: CASSLSGQGVWNEQFF
CDR3nt: TGTGCCAGCTCACTGAGCGGGCAGGGGGTCTGGAATGAGCAGTTCTTC

d_gene: TRBD1
v_gene: TRBV15
j_gene: TRBJ1-2
abundance: once
CDR3aa: CATSRREGGASYGYTF
CDR3nt: TGTGCCACCAGCAGGAGGGAAGGGGGCGCGTCCTATGGCTACACCTTC

d_gene: TRBD1
v_gene: TRBV7-2
j_gene: TRBJ1-6
abundance: few
CDR3aa: CASSRDSDSPLHF
CDR3nt: TGTGCCAGCAGCCGGGACAGCGATTCACCCCTCCACTTT

d_gene: .
v_gene: TRBV19
j_gene: TRBJ1-2
abundance: .
CDR3aa: CASSIGGRSGYGYTF
CDR3nt: TGTGCCAGTAGTATTGGAGGCCGGTCTGGCTATGGCTACACCTTC

d_gene: .
v_gene: TRBV9
j_gene: TRBJ2-1
abundance: few
CDR3aa: CASSVGGGVYNEQFF
CDR3nt: TGTGCCAGCAGCGTAGGTGGGGGAGTCTACAATGAGCAGTTCTTC

d_gene: .
v_gene: TRBV18
j_gene: TRBJ1-1
abundance: few
CDR3aa: CASSPGVGTEAFF
CDR3nt: TGTGCCAGCTCACCCGGGGTGGGCACTGAAGCTTTCTTT

d_gene: .
v_gene: TRBV27
j_gene: TRBJ1-6
abundance: once
CDR3aa: CASSFFTGDNNSPLHF
CDR3nt: TGTGCCAGCAGTTTTTTCACAGGCGACAACAATTCACCCCTCCACTTT

d_gene: TRBD1
v_gene: TRBV7-2
j_gene: TRBJ2-4
abundance: .
CDR3aa: CASSRTGGENIQYF
CDR3nt: TGTGCCAGCAGCCGTACAGGGGGCGAAAACATTCAGTACTTC

d_gene: .
v_gene: TRBV4-1
j_gene: TRBJ2-5
abundance: .
CDR3aa: CASSQESRWETQYF
CDR3nt: TGCGCCAGCAGCCAAGAAAGCCGGTGGGAGACCCAGTACTTC

d_gene: .
v_gene: TRBV6-1
j_gene: TRBJ2-5
abundance: .
CDR3aa: CASSESSAETQYF
CDR3nt: TGTGCCAGCAGTGAATCATCAGCAGAGACCCAGTACTTC

d_gene: .
v_gene: TRBV25-1
j_gene: TRBJ2-3
abundance: .
CDR3aa: CASSEPGAHTDTQYF
CDR3nt: TGTGCCAGCAGTGAACCAGGGGCACACACAGATACGCAGTATTTT

d_gene: TRBD2
v_gene: TRBV7-2
j_gene: TRBJ2-1
abundance: .
CDR3aa: CASSPGLAQSYEQFF
CDR3nt: TGTGCCAGCAGCCCGGGACTAGCGCAATCCTATGAGCAGTTCTTC

d_gene: .
v_gene: TRBV6-5
j_gene: TRBJ2-2
abundance: .
CDR3aa: CASRVVWLGGELFF
CDR3nt: TGTGCCAGCCGAGTGGTGTGGCTGGGCGGGGAGCTGTTTTTT

d_gene: .
v_gene: TRBV2
j_gene: TRBJ2-7
abundance: .
CDR3aa: CASSLRTGFHEQYF
CDR3nt: TGTGCCAGCAGCCTGCGTACAGGGTTCCACGAGCAGTACTTC

d_gene: .
v_gene: TRBV11-3
j_gene: TRBJ2-3
abundance: .
CDR3aa: CASSLGVQRDTDTQYF
CDR3nt: TGTGCCAGCAGCTTAGGGGTGCAGCGCGACACAGATACGCAGTATTTT

d_gene: .
v_gene: TRBV5-8
j_gene: TRBJ2-1
abundance: .
CDR3aa: CASSFYYNEQFF
CDR3nt: TGTGCCAGCAGCTTCTATTACAATGAGCAGTTCTTC

d_gene: .
v_gene: TRBV6-1
j_gene: TRBJ2-5
abundance: .
CDR3aa: CASSLERAETQYF
CDR3nt: TGTGCCAGCAGCTTGGAGCGCGCAGAGACCCAGTACTTC

d_gene: TRBD1
v_gene: TRBV18
j_gene: TRBJ2-7
abundance: .
CDR3aa: CASTRQGDEQYF
CDR3nt: TGTGCCAGCACGAGACAGGGTGATGAGCAGTACTTC

d_gene: .
v_gene: TRBV11-2
j_gene: TRBJ2-1
abundance: .
CDR3aa: CASSLSLAGSYNEQFF
CDR3nt: TGTGCCAGCAGCTTATCATTGGCAGGGTCTTACAATGAGCAGTTCTTC

d_gene: .
v_gene: TRBV15
j_gene: TRBJ1-1
abundance: few
CDR3aa: CATSKTVGTEAFF
CDR3nt: TGTGCCACCAGCAAAACTGTCGGCACTGAAGCTTTCTTT

d_gene: .
v_gene: TRBV27
j_gene: TRBJ2-3
abundance: .
CDR3aa: CASSLWDSTDTQYF
CDR3nt: TGTGCCAGCAGTTTATGGGACAGCACAGATACGCAGTATTTT

d_gene: .
v_gene: TRBV7-9
j_gene: TRBJ1-1
abundance: few
CDR3aa: CASSHSTGWNTEAFF
CDR3nt: TGTGCCAGCAGCCATAGTACGGGGTGGAACACTGAAGCTTTCTTT

d_gene: .
v_gene: TRBV5-4
j_gene: TRBJ1-1
abundance: few
CDR3aa: CATRFGGGKAFF
CDR3nt: TGTGCCACCCGGTTCGGAGGGGGGAAAGCTTTCTTT

d_gene: .
v_gene: TRBV2
j_gene: TRBJ2-7
abundance: .
CDR3aa: CASSEARVRGYEQYF
CDR3nt: TGTGCCAGCAGTGAAGCGAGGGTACGGGGCTACGAGCAGTACTTC

d_gene: .
v_gene: TRBV19
j_gene: TRBJ2-7
abundance: .
CDR3aa: CASSIGGGLTYEQYF
CDR3nt: TGTGCCAGTAGTATAGGAGGGGGTCTTACCTACGAGCAGTACTTC

d_gene: .
v_gene: TRBV18
j_gene: TRBJ2-7
abundance: .
CDR3aa: CASSPGSNYEQYF
CDR3nt: TGTGCCAGCTCACCTGGGAGCAACTACGAGCAGTACTTC

d_gene: .
v_gene: TRBV30
j_gene: TRBJ1-3
abundance: once
CDR3aa: CAGVWVHTIYF
CDR3nt: TGTGCCGGAGTGTGGGTTCACACCATATATTTT

d_gene: TRBD1
v_gene: TRBV11-3
j_gene: TRBJ1-5
abundance: .
CDR3aa: CASSLTGEGQPQHF
CDR3nt: TGTGCCAGCAGTTTAACAGGGGAGGGACAGCCCCAGCATTTT

d_gene: TRBD2
v_gene: TRBV7-9
j_gene: TRBJ2-1
abundance: few
CDR3aa: CASSPGLAGEEQFF
CDR3nt: TGTGCCAGCAGCCCGGGACTAGCGGGAGAAGAGCAGTTCTTC

d_gene: TRBD2
v_gene: TRBV5-1
j_gene: TRBJ2-1
abundance: .
CDR3aa: CASSLMISGGGAYNEQFF
CDR3nt: TGCGCCAGCAGCTTGATGATCTCGGGCGGGGGGGCCTACAATGAGCAGTTCTTC

d_gene: .
v_gene: TRBV4-3
j_gene: TRBJ1-5
abundance: .
CDR3aa: CASSQDYWGEDNQPQHF
CDR3nt: TGCGCCAGCAGCCAAGATTATTGGGGGGAAGACAATCAGCCCCAGCATTTT

d_gene: TRBD1
v_gene: TRBV29-1
j_gene: TRBJ1-2
abundance: .
CDR3aa: CSVGGDRFYGYTF
CDR3nt: TGCAGCGTTGGTGGGGACAGATTCTATGGCTACACCTTC

d_gene: .
v_gene: TRBV11-3
j_gene: TRBJ1-1
abundance: once
CDR3aa: CASTGYKDVAEAFF
CDR3nt: TGTGCCAGCACCGGCTACAAGGATGTGGCTGAAGCTTTCTTT

d_gene: .
v_gene: TRBV7-9
j_gene: TRBJ2-7
abundance: .
CDR3aa: CASSLDIVSEQYF
CDR3nt: TGTGCCAGCAGCTTAGATATTGTCTCCGAGCAGTACTTC

d_gene: TRBD1
v_gene: TRBV5-1
j_gene: TRBJ2-5
abundance: .
CDR3aa: CASSLDRAGETQYF
CDR3nt: TGCGCCAGCAGCTTAGACAGGGCAGGGGAGACCCAGTACTTC

d_gene: .
v_gene: TRBV7-2
j_gene: TRBJ2-1
abundance: few
CDR3aa: CASSLDPGSYNEQFF
CDR3nt: TGTGCCAGCAGCTTAGATCCGGGCTCCTACAATGAGCAGTTCTTC

d_gene: .
v_gene: TRBV4-3
j_gene: TRBJ2-1
abundance: .
CDR3aa: CASSLQGGVGNEQFF
CDR3nt: TGCGCCAGCAGCCTCCAGGGGGGTGTGGGTAATGAGCAGTTCTTC

d_gene: .
v_gene: TRBV7-2
j_gene: TRBJ2-7
abundance: few
CDR3aa: CASSFRSPGEQYF
CDR3nt: TGTGCCAGCAGCTTTCGTTCCCCGGGCGAGCAGTACTTC

d_gene: TRBD1
v_gene: TRBV27
j_gene: TRBJ1-4
abundance: .
CDR3aa: CASRTGNEKLFF
CDR3nt: TGTGCCAGCAGGACAGGGAATGAAAAACTGTTTTTT

d_gene: .
v_gene: TRBV6-1
j_gene: TRBJ2-7
abundance: .
CDR3aa: CASSPRDTDYEQYF
CDR3nt: TGTGCCAGCAGTCCCCGGGACACCGACTACGAGCAGTACTTC

d_gene: TRBD1
v_gene: TRBV7-9
j_gene: TRBJ2-7
abundance: .
CDR3aa: CASSRTWGGTGSSYEQYF
CDR3nt: TGTGCCAGCAGCAGAACCTGGGGGGGGACAGGGTCCTCCTACGAGCAGTACTTC

d_gene: TRBD1
v_gene: TRBV14
j_gene: TRBJ1-1
abundance: .
CDR3aa: CASSQEWRGRSNTEAFF
CDR3nt: TGTGCCAGCAGCCAAGAGTGGAGGGGGCGGTCGAACACTGAAGCTTTCTTT

d_gene: .
v_gene: TRBV29-1
j_gene: TRBJ1-4
abundance: few
CDR3aa: CSGTENEKLFF
CDR3nt: TGCAGCGGGACAGAGAATGAAAAACTGTTTTTT

d_gene: .
v_gene: TRBV19
j_gene: TRBJ1-3
abundance: .
CDR3aa: CASMIPGTGNTIYF
CDR3nt: TGTGCCAGTATGATTCCGGGGACGGGAAACACCATATATTTT

d_gene: .
v_gene: TRBV7-3
j_gene: TRBJ2-7
abundance: few
CDR3aa: CASSLRPSYEQYF
CDR3nt: TGTGCCAGCAGCTTAAGGCCTTCCTACGAGCAGTACTTC

d_gene: .
v_gene: TRBV6-5
j_gene: TRBJ1-2
abundance: .
CDR3aa: CASSQREGLGYTF
CDR3nt: TGTGCCAGCAGTCAACGCGAAGGGTTGGGCTACACCTTC

d_gene: .
v_gene: TRBV25-1
j_gene: TRBJ2-3
abundance: .
CDR3aa: CASSDPLQGWGDTQYF
CDR3nt: TGTGCCAGCAGTGATCCCCTCCAGGGATGGGGGGATACGCAGTATTTT

d_gene: .
v_gene: TRBV19
j_gene: TRBJ1-5
abundance: few
CDR3aa: CASSIDGFQPQHF
CDR3nt: TGTGCCAGTAGTATTGATGGGTTTCAGCCCCAGCATTTT

d_gene: TRBD1
v_gene: TRBV27
j_gene: TRBJ2-1
abundance: .
CDR3aa: CASSSKATGTGMSNEQFF
CDR3nt: TGTGCCAGCAGTTCCAAAGCAACCGGGACAGGGATGAGTAATGAGCAGTTCTTC

d_gene: .
v_gene: TRBV29-1
j_gene: TRBJ2-3
abundance: .
CDR3aa: CSVDPETHTQYF
CDR3nt: TGCAGCGTTGATCCAGAAACTCATACGCAGTATTTT